This TCR beta chain stems from a study of regulatory T cells in long-lasting Graves disease. Looking at the study overall: Persistent cases took antithyroid drugs over 5 years and stayed TSH receptor antibody positive. General observations from the study: When disease was persistent, TRBV28, TRBJ1-2 and TRBJ2-5 were the favored segments.

The TCR beta library used iRepertoire HTBI primers with Arm-PCR amplification of CDR3. Under the authors' procedure: Taken together, the samples had 55 to 65 TRBV and some 15 TRBJ segments identified. TCRdb recomputed calls from the multiplex PCR reads with MiXCR, one row per CDR3 protein. Clone size and V and J calls follow TCRdb, not the original study. The data contain over 450,000 distinct CDR3 sequences, 20% to 25% of them singletons. The germline V gene has CDR1 SQVTM and CDR2 ANQGSEA. The V and J ends lost 6 bases and 4 bases, in that order; junction bases with no gene match: 14. There are 15 residues in the CDR3. Time point meaning: persistent/refractory GD, antithyroid drugs over 5 years with positive TRAb. PBMCs provided the RNA from which the TCR library was made. Xi'an, China, was home to the endocrinology department that provided patients. This clonotype was recorded at least ten times. The antigen remains undetermined.

The gene calls are TRBV29-1 and TRBJ1-1, with 7 positions matching TRBD1. The sequence was collected from a female donor with Graves disease. The sequenced sample was peripheral blood mononuclear cells (PBMCs), obtained when the disease was refractory, from a patient treated with antithyroid drugs. DNA of the CDR3: TGCAGCGTGGGGTATACCGGGACAGAGGGCACTGAAGCTTTCTTT. Residues: CSVGYTGTEGTEAFF.